The 14 T cell receptor beta chains listed next were all sequenced from one sample in a study of beta chain features in type 1 diabetes. Reverse transcribing all isolated RNA meant expressed TCRB transcripts were sequenced. The table came from immunoSEQ multiplex PCR; TCRdb's copy has only in-frame clones and leaves some out. The sample yields just over 450,000 clones, 30% seen once. The sequencing input was naive CD4+ T cells from blood. The receptor set was obtained from a man younger than 35 in good health.

J is TRBJ2-6 and V is TRBV10-3; no firm D call. CDR3 length: 15 amino acids. CDR1 and CDR2 (germline): ENHRY, SYGVKD. The V and J ends lost 4 bases and 0 bases respectively, with 7 bases between them. In DNA, the CDR3 is TGTGCCATCAGTGGACAAGGCTCTGGGGCCAACGTCCTGACTTTC. Amino acids: CAISGQGSGANVLTF.

The chain employs TRBV25-1 and TRBJ1-5; D uncertain. Germline-derived CDR1 and CDR2 are MGHDK and SYGVNS. The CDR3 runs 14 residues. V was shortened by 2 bases and J by 5 bases, with 10 bases between the two germline ends. The CDR3 DNA is TGTGCCAGCAGTGAAAGACGGAATGATCAGCCCCAGCATTTT. It is translated as CASSERRNDQPQHF.

This clone came up a few times. This chain joins TRBV28 and TRBJ2-7, with D perhaps matching TRBD1 or TRBD2 (5 bases each). Trimming pared 3 bases from V and 3 bases from J, leaving 9 bases between. CDR3 length equals 13 residues. Per germline, CDR1 MDHEN and CDR2 SYDVKM. The CDR3 reads CASSLAGSYEQYF. In DNA, the CDR3 is TGTGCCAGCAGTTTGGCAGGGAGCTACGAGCAGTACTTC. Together with reference TRBV28 and TRBJ2-7, the CDR3 gives the full variable domain: DVKVTQSSRYLVKRTGEKVFLECVQDMDHENMFWYRQDPGLGLRLIYFSYDVKMKEKGDIPEGYSVSREKKERFSLILESASTNQTSMYLCASSLAGSYEQYFGPGTRLTVT.

This clone was observed a handful of times. The chain combines TRBV25-1 with TRBJ2-1; TRBD2 matches 9 bases. Trimming at V came to 3 bases and at J to 5 bases, leaving 5 bases not matched to a gene. There are 15 residues in the CDR3. Per germline, CDR1 MGHDK and CDR2 SYGVNS. This CDR3 is CASSDTTSGDNEQFF. The CDR3 nucleotides are TGTGCCAGCAGTGATACGACTAGCGGAGACAATGAGCAGTTCTTC.

The CDR3 DNA follows: TGTGCCAGCGGACTCGGGGCCTACGAGCAGTACTTC. This codes for CASGLGAYEQYF. The chain recombines TRBV6-5 with TRBJ2-7, with a weak D call TRBD2 (5 bases). This CDR3 comprises 12 residues. CDR1 and CDR2 (germline): MNHEY, SVGAGI. The V end was cut by 8 bases, the J end by 2 bases, with 10 bases between.

The table lists this clone with a few counts. The chain joins TRBV10-3 to TRBJ2-1; perhaps TRBD2 as D (6 bases). The CDR3 has 15 amino acids. V shed 6 bases and J shed 0 bases, with 12 bases lying between them. The germline V gene encodes CDR1 ENHRY and CDR2 SYGVKD. The CDR3 region has the DNA TGTGCCATCAGGAGTAGCGGTAGCTCCTACAATGAGCAGTTCTTC. Translation: CAIRSSGSSYNEQFF.

In the case of this clone: Within the sample, other DNA sequences also encode this same CDR3. The chain joins TRBV7-9 to TRBJ2-3; 8 bases fit TRBD2. V was clipped by 2 bases and J by 0 bases; unmatched bases: 1. Germline loops: CDR1 SEHNR, CDR2 FQNEAQ (reference sequence). The CDR3 runs to 15 residues. The CDR3 DNA is TGTGCCAGCAGCTTACCTAGCGGGAGCACAGATACGCAGTATTTT. Protein product: CASSLPSGSTDTQYF.

This clone turned up a few times. The V and J genes are TRBV21-1 and TRBJ2-1. TRBV21-1 is a pseudogene locus. CDR3 length equals 15 residues. Here the CDR3 DNA reads TGTGCCAGCAGCAAAGCGAGTCAAGGGCACAATGAGCAGTTCTTC. Translating it yields CASSKASQGHNEQFF.

This chain connects TRBV9 to TRBJ2-5; the D call may be TRBD1 or TRBD2 (5 bases each). The CDR3 runs to 15 residues. Germline CDR1 and CDR2: SGDLS and YYNGEE. Trimming took 5 bases from V and 4 from J, leaving 18 bases between them. DNA of the CDR3: TGTGCCAGCAGTCCTACCCCCGGGACGGGAGAGACCCAGTACTTC. Translating it yields CASSPTPGTGETQYF.

V and J are TRBV15 and TRBJ1-5, with a weak D call TRBD1 (6 bases). Germline assignment: CDR1 LNHNV and CDR2 YYDKDF (reference sequence). The CDR3 loop spans 14 amino acids. V lost 1 base to trimming and J lost 4 bases, with 8 bases between them. The CDR3 region has the DNA TGTGCCACCAGCAGAGGGCAGGGGAATCAGCCCCAGCATTTT. Protein sequence: CATSRGQGNQPQHF.

This clone has just a few counts. In DNA, the CDR3 is TGCGCCAGCAGCCCGACTAGCGGGAGGTCGGAGACCCAGTACTTC. It is translated as CASSPTSGRSETQYF. The chain recombines TRBV5-1 with TRBJ2-5; 13 nucleotides line up with TRBD2. V was clipped by 4 bases and J by 5 bases; unmatched bases: 5. The CDR3 is made up of 15 amino acids. Germline CDR1 is SGHRS and CDR2 is YFSETQ.

This chain uses TRBV4-1 with TRBJ2-1; D possibly corresponds to TRBD1 (6 bases). V shed 1 base and J shed 4 bases, with 11 bases lying between them. The CDR3 contains 15 residues. Germline CDR1 is MGHRA and CDR2 is YSYEKL. The CDR3 nucleotides are TGCGCCAGCAGCCAAGGGGACATGAGGTACAATGAGCAGTTCTTC. Its protein is CASSQGDMRYNEQFF.

There are a few counts of this clone. The V call is TRBV19, the J call TRBJ1-2; 8 bases fit TRBD1. This CDR3 comprises 13 residues. Germline V gives CDR1 LNHDA, CDR2 SQIVND (reference sequence). J was trimmed by 2 bases and V by 8 bases; bases with no gene match: 4. The CDR3: CASRTGWNYGYTF. The CDR3 coding sequence is TGTGCCAGTCGGACAGGGTGGAACTATGGCTACACCTTC.

The J gene is TRBJ1-5, the V gene TRBV4-1; the D is unclear. This CDR3 comprises 18 residues. Trimming left V 0 bases short and J 2 bases short, with 17 bases between. Germline V gives CDR1 MGHRA, CDR2 YSYEKL. The CDR3 DNA reads as TGCGCCAGCAGCCAAGAAGGTCGGACGGGCTTTGGCAATCAGCCCCAGCATTTT. Translated, it gives CASSQEGRTGFGNQPQHF.